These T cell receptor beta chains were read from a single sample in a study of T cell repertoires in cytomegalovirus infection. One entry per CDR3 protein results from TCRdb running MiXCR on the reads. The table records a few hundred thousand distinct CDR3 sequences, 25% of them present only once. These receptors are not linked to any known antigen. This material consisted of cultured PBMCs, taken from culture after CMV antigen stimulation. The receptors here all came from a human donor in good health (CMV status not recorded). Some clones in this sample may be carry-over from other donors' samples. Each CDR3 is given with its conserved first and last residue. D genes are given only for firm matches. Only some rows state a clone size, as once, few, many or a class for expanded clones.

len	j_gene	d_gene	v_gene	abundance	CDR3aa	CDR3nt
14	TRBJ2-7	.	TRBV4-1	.	CASSQVGRGYEQYF	TGCGCCAGCAGCCAAGTGGGCAGAGGATACGAGCAGTACTTC
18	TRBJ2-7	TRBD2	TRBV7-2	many	CASSPPLAGAKYFYEQYF	TGTGCCAGCAGCCCCCCCCTAGCGGGAGCCAAATACTTCTACGAGCAGTACTTC
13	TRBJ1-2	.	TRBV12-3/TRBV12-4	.	CASSTGTEYGYTF	TGTGCCAGCAGTACCGGGACGGAATATGGCTACACCTTC
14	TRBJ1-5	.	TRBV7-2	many	CASSPRTGNQPQHF	TGTGCCAGCAGCCCCCGGACGGGCAATCAGCCCCAGCATTTT
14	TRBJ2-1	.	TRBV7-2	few	CASSFSSGAHEQFF	TGTGCCAGCAGCTTCTCTTCGGGGGCCCATGAGCAGTTCTTC
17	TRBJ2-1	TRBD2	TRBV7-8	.	CASSLPRGLAGHNEQFF	TGTGCCAGCAGCTTACCCCGGGGACTAGCGGGGCACAATGAGCAGTTCTTC
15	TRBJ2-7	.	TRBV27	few	CASTPRGLVDYEQYF	TGTGCCAGCACTCCTCGTGGGCTAGTGGACTACGAGCAGTACTTC
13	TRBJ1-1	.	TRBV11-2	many	CASSLRSNTEAFF	TGTGCCAGCAGCTTAAGGTCCAACACTGAAGCTTTCTTT
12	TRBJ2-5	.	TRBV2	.	CASSTYRETQYF	TGTGCCAGCAGTACCTACCGGGAGACCCAGTACTTC
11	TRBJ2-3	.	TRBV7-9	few	CASPSSDTQYF	TGTGCCTCGCCTTCGTCAGATACGCAGTATTTT
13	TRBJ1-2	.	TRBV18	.	CASSPARGDGYTF	TGTGCCAGCTCACCAGCAAGGGGCGACGGCTACACCTTC
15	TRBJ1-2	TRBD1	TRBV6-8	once	CASSYSTGEYYGYTF	TGTGCCAGCAGTTACTCGACAGGGGAATACTATGGCTACACCTTC
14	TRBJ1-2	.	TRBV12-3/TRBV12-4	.	CASTLRDGLDGYTF	TGTGCCAGCACTCTCCGGGACGGGCTTGATGGCTACACCTTC
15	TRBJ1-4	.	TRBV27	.	CASRTSGRENEKLFF	TGTGCCAGCCGGACCTCTGGGCGAGAGAATGAAAAACTGTTTTTT
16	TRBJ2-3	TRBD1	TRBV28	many	CASSFWWTGVTDTQYF	TGTGCCAGCAGTTTTTGGTGGACAGGGGTCACAGATACGCAGTATTTT
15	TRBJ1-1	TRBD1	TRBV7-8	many	CASSAPGQMNTEAFF	TGTGCCAGCAGCGCTCCGGGACAGATGAACACTGAAGCTTTCTTT
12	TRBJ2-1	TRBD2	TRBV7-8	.	CASSSIAGKQFF	TGTGCCAGCAGCTCTATAGCGGGAAAGCAGTTCTTC
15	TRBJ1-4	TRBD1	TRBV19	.	CASSRRNRGQEKLFF	TGTGCCAGTAGTCGTCGAAACAGGGGGCAGGAAAAACTGTTTTTT
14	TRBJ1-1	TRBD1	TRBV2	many	CASSEKGQGVKAFF	TGTGCCAGCAGTGAAAAGGGACAGGGGGTAAAGGCTTTCTTT
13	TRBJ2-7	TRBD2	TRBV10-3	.	CAISGGEGREQYF	TGTGCCATCAGTGGCGGGGAGGGCCGGGAGCAGTACTTC
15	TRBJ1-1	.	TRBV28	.	CASSLSGAGRAEAFF	TGTGCCAGCAGTTTATCCGGGGCGGGAAGGGCTGAAGCTTTCTTT
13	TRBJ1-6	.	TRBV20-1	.	CSASPDYNSPLHF	TGCAGTGCTAGTCCAGATTATAATTCACCCCTCCACTTT
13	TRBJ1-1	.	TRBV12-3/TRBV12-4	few	CASSLKKNTEAFF	TGTGCCAGCAGTTTAAAGAAGAACACTGAAGCTTTCTTT
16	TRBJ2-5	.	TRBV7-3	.	CASSLVSIAVQETQYF	TGTGCCAGCAGCTTAGTGTCGATAGCGGTCCAAGAGACCCAGTACTTC
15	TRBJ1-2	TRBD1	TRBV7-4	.	CASSLDAGGTYGYTF	TGTGCCAGCAGCTTAGATGCAGGGGGCACCTATGGCTACACCTTC
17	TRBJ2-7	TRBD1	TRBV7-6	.	CASSPRGLASSSYEQYF	TGTGCCAGCAGCCCAAGGGGGCTAGCATCCTCCTCCTACGAGCAGTACTTC
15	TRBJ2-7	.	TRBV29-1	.	CSGRGWVGESYEQYF	TGCAGCGGTAGAGGTTGGGTGGGGGAATCCTACGAGCAGTACTTC
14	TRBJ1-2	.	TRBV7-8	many	CASSRAGFNYGYTF	TGTGCCAGCAGCCGAGCTGGTTTTAACTATGGCTACACCTTC
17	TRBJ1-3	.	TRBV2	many	CASNYGTSLVSGNTIYF	TGTGCCAGCAACTACGGAACCTCTTTGGTATCTGGAAACACCATATATTTT
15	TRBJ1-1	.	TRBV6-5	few	CASSYSRTTDTEAFF	TGTGCCAGCAGTTACTCCCGGACCACGGACACTGAAGCTTTCTTT
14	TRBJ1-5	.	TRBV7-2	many	CASSPGYGDQPQHF	TGTGCCAGCAGCCCGGGGTATGGGGATCAGCCCCAGCATTTT
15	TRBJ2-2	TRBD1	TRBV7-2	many	CASSLGQMNTGELFF	TGTGCCAGCAGCTTGGGACAGATGAACACCGGGGAGCTGTTTTTT
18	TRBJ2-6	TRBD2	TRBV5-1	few	CASSLALAGDSGANVLTF	TGCGCCAGCAGCTTGGCCCTAGCGGGGGACTCTGGGGCCAACGTCCTGACTTTC
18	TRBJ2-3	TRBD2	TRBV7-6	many	CASSFRLAGVGGADTQYF	TGTGCCAGCAGCTTTAGACTAGCGGGAGTAGGAGGGGCAGATACGCAGTATTTT
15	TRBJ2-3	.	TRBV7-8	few	CASSLRTYSTDTQYF	TGTGCCAGCAGCTTAAGGACCTATAGCACAGATACGCAGTATTTT
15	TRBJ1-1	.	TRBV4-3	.	CASSQGGFMNTEAFF	TGCGCCAGCAGCCAGGGGGGTTTTATGAACACTGAAGCTTTCTTT
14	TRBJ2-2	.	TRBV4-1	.	CASSQELRTGELFF	TGCGCCAGCAGCCAAGAGTTAAGGACCGGGGAGCTGTTTTTT
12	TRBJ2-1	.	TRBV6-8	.	CASSTNGLEQFF	TGTGCCAGCAGTACTAACGGTCTTGAGCAGTTCTTC
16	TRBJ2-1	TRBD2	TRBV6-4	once	CASSRTSGREVNEQFF	TGTGCCAGCAGCCGGACTAGCGGGAGGGAAGTTAATGAGCAGTTCTTC
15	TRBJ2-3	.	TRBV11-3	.	CASSLAIASTDTQYF	TGTGCCAGCAGCTTGGCTATTGCTAGCACAGATACGCAGTATTTT